Following are 26 T cell receptor beta chains from one sample sequenced in a study of cytomegalovirus exposure and HLA in healthy donors. Primers for the PCR totalled 60 Vbeta and 13 Jbeta. Produced via immunoSEQ multiplex PCR; TCRdb's table is partial and in-frame only. The repertoire consists of under 300,000 clones, with over 70% occurring once and the leading ten covering around 8.6%. Sequences were obtained from PBMCs. These receptor sequences come from a woman in her sixties or seventies in good health and CMV-seropositive.

J is TRBJ1-5 and V is TRBV4-1, with 8 bases fitting TRBD1. The germline V gene encodes CDR1 MGHRA and CDR2 YSYEKL. The V and J ends lost 4 bases and 2 bases, in that order; junction bases with no gene match: 1. This CDR3 spans 14 amino acids. The CDR3 region has the DNA TGCGCCAGCAGCCCGACAGGGGGCAATCAGCCCCAGCATTTT. This gives the protein CASSPTGGNQPQHF.

The rearrangement uses TRBV5-1 and TRBJ2-1, with D possibly matching TRBD1 (5 bases). Trimming removed 4 bases from V and 7 bases from J, with 15 bases in between. This CDR3 spans 14 amino acids. Looked up from germline, CDR1 is SGHRS and CDR2 is YFSETQ. The CDR3 loop reads CASSNGQGRNEQFF. The CDR3 DNA sequence: TGCGCCAGCAGCAATGGGCAGGGAAGGAATGAGCAGTTCTTC.

J is TRBJ1-1 and V is TRBV5-4; 7 bases are shared with TRBD1. CDR3 length: 14 amino acids. V lost 2 bases to trimming and J lost 8 bases; unmatched junction nucleotides: 9. Germline V gene sequence: CDR1 SGHNT, CDR2 YYREEE (reference sequence). In nucleotides, the CDR3 is TGTGCCAGCAGCTTCAGGGCGACAGGGCCGGAAGCTTTCTTT. This encodes CASSFRATGPEAFF.

Worth noting for this clone: Other DNA sequences in the sample encode the same CDR3. The chain joins TRBV27 to TRBJ2-7; no clear D gene. CDR1 and CDR2 from the germline V gene are MNHEY and SMNVEV (reference sequence). The CDR3 runs 11 residues. Trimming stripped 4 bases from V and 1 base from J, with 2 bases between. CDR3: CASSSSYEQYF. The CDR3 nucleotides read TGTGCCAGCAGTTCGTCCTACGAGCAGTACTTC.

This chain joins TRBV2 and TRBJ1-5, with a tentative D call TRBD1 (5 bases). From germline, CDR1 is SNHLY and CDR2 FYNNEI. Trimming cost V 6 bases and J 6 bases, with 15 bases left between them. This CDR3 region has 14 residues. This CDR3 reads CASSQLGGVQPQHF. The CDR3 DNA sequence: TGTGCCAGCAGCCAACTGGGGGGGGTTCAGCCCCAGCATTTT.

The genes are TRBV19 and TRBJ2-3; 8 bases are shared with TRBD1. The CDR3 covers 17 residues. J gave up 1 base and V 5 bases, and 11 bases lay outside the gene matches. Germline V CDR1 and CDR2: LNHDA, SQIVND (reference sequence). CDR3 in DNA: TGTGCCAGTAGTGTCGGAGACAGGGGTGGAGGCACAGATACGCAGTATTTT. Protein: CASSVGDRGGGTDTQYF. Full variable domain (rest looked up from reference TRBV19 and TRBJ2-3): DGGITQSPKYLFRKEGQNVTLSCEQNLNHDAMYWYRQDPGQGLRLIYYSQIVNDFQKGDIAEGYSVSREKKESFPLTVTSAQKNPTAFYLCASSVGDRGGGTDTQYFGPGTRLTVL.

The genes are TRBV28 and TRBJ2-1; D is possibly TRBD2 (6 bases). Trimming took 7 bases from V and 0 from J, leaving 13 bases between them. CDR3 length equals 15 residues. CDR1 and CDR2 from the germline V gene are MDHEN and SYDVKM. CDR3 amino acids: CASITSRSSYNEQFF. The DNA for the CDR3 is TGTGCCAGCATCACTAGCCGTAGCTCCTACAATGAGCAGTTCTTC.

This sequence joins TRBV27 and TRBJ2-7; tentative D call: TRBD1 (6 bases). The CDR3 extends over 17 amino acids. Germline CDR1 is MNHEY and CDR2 is SMNVEV (reference sequence). Trimming removed 6 bases at V and 0 bases at J, with 21 bases between. The CDR3 protein is CASRKPRDTSFSYEQYF. For the CDR3, the DNA is TGTGCCAGCAGGAAACCACGGGACACATCTTTCTCCTACGAGCAGTACTTC.

The chain recombines TRBV18 with TRBJ2-5; 9 bases are a match to TRBD1. In germline, CDR1 is KGHSH, CDR2 LQKENI. V shed 5 bases, J shed 1 base, and the junction held 5 bases outside the gene matches. The CDR3 is 15 residues long. This CDR3 reads CASSSPQGAQETQYF. The CDR3 DNA is TGTGCCAGCTCATCTCCACAGGGGGCCCAAGAGACCCAGTACTTC.

The chain carries TRBV27 and TRBJ1-1; 7 positions match TRBD1. Germline V lookup: CDR1 MNHEY, CDR2 SMNVEV (reference sequence). The CDR3 is 14 residues long. Trimming took 3 bases from V and 1 from J; bases not matched to a gene: 2. CDR3 sequence reads: CASSFGTANTEAFF. The CDR3 DNA reads TGTGCCAGCAGTTTCGGGACAGCGAACACTGAAGCTTTCTTT.

This clone has just one count. V gene TRBV7-3 combines with J gene TRBJ1-2; the match to TRBD1 covers 7 bases. Germline CDR1 and CDR2: SGHTA and FQGTGA. J lost 8 bases, V lost 5 bases, and 14 bases had no gene match. The CDR3 extends over 15 amino acids. CDR3 amino acids: CASSPSTGNNEGYTF. The CDR3 DNA reads as TGTGCCAGCAGCCCCTCGACAGGGAACAACGAAGGCTACACCTTC.

The chain joins TRBV28 to TRBJ1-1; the match to TRBD1 covers 7 bases. This CDR3 region has 15 residues. After removal of 4 bases from V and 5 bases from J, the junction contained 10 bases not matched to a gene. Germline CDR1 and CDR2: MDHEN and SYDVKM. CDR3 sequence reads: CASSYVTGSLTEAFF. The CDR3 DNA sequence: TGTGCCAGCAGTTATGTGACAGGGTCTTTAACTGAAGCTTTCTTT.

As to this clone: At one end the junction does not follow the germline gene, possibly because of a read error. This rearrangement joins TRBV7-9 to TRBJ1-2; 7 bases are shared with TRBD1. This CDR3 is 12 amino acids long. The germline CDR1 and CDR2 sequences are SEHNR and FQNEAQ (reference sequence). The CDR3 coding sequence is TGTTCCAGCAGCAAGACAGGGTATGGCTACACCTTC. Protein: CSSSKTGYGYTF.

In its sample, this clone was seen a few times. At one boundary the junction diverges from the germline segment, which might be a read error. The CDR3 nucleotides read TGTTCCAGCAGCTTAACGGGGACAGTAGGGACTGAAGCTTTCTTT. Protein product: CSSSLTGTVGTEAFF. The chain couples TRBV7-9 to TRBJ1-1, with 7 nucleotides matching TRBD1. The CDR3 consists of 15 residues. The germline V gene has CDR1 SEHNR and CDR2 FQNEAQ (reference sequence).

DNA for the CDR3: TGTGCCAGTAGTATAGAGGGCCAAACAGGGACCCAGTACTTC. Translation gives CASSIEGQTGTQYF. The chain couples TRBV19 to TRBJ2-5, with a tentative D call TRBD1 (5 bases). V was shortened by 0 bases and J by 7 bases, with 12 bases between the two germline ends. The CDR3 has 14 residues. Per the germline V gene, CDR1 is LNHDA and CDR2 is SQIVND (reference sequence).

This chain links TRBV18 with TRBJ2-7; perhaps TRBD1 as D (5 bases). The V gene lost 2 bases and the J gene lost 1 base, with 9 bases spanning the gap. The CDR3 length is 14 residues. The germline V gene encodes CDR1 KGHSH and CDR2 LQKENI. CDR3 sequence: CASSPDSVSYEQYF. In DNA, the CDR3 is TGTGCCAGCTCACCAGACAGTGTTTCCTACGAGCAGTACTTC.

The gene calls are TRBV7-2 and TRBJ2-3; 9 nucleotides agree with TRBD2. Unmatched junction bases numbered 4, after V lost 6 bases and J lost 3 bases. The CDR3 runs 14 residues. CDR1 and CDR2 (germline): SGHTA, FQGNSA. CDR3 region: CASSPGLATDTQYF. The CDR3 DNA is TGTGCCAGCAGTCCGGGACTAGCAACAGATACGCAGTATTTT.

The chain carries TRBV5-6 and TRBJ2-1; 12 bases align to TRBD2. V dropped 4 bases and J dropped 9; count of bases not matched to a gene: 11. CDR1 and CDR2 (germline): SGHDT, YYEEEE. The CDR3 is made up of 16 amino acids. The CDR3 loop is CASSHTLAGGPSEQFF. DNA for the CDR3: TGTGCCAGCAGCCATACCCTAGCGGGAGGGCCAAGTGAGCAGTTCTTC.

This chain connects TRBV4-1 to TRBJ2-7; possible D gene TRBD1, 6 bases. V lost 2 bases and J lost 9, with 17 bases in between. Germline V gives CDR1 MGHRA, CDR2 YSYEKL. This CDR3 has 14 residues. This CDR3 reads CASSQPGQKAGQYF. In DNA form, the CDR3 reads TGCGCCAGCAGCCAACCCGGACAGAAGGCGGGGCAGTACTTC.

J is TRBJ1-5 and V is TRBV27, with no clear D. The CDR3 is made up of 13 amino acids. Germline-derived CDR1 and CDR2 are MNHEY and SMNVEV (reference sequence). V lost 4 bases and J 5 bases, leaving 9 bases between the germline ends. The CDR3 DNA reads as TGTGCCAGCAGTTCAGGTGTCTATCAGCCCCAGCATTTT. This encodes CASSSGVYQPQHF.

The genes are TRBV28 and TRBJ1-2, with 10 positions matching TRBD1. The V and J ends lost 7 bases and 2 bases, in that order; junction bases with no gene match: 7. The germline gives CDR1 MDHEN, CDR2 SYDVKM. The CDR3 consists of 15 residues. This chain's CDR3 is CASTRQGARNYGYTF. The CDR3 DNA reads TGTGCCAGCACGCGACAGGGGGCGCGGAACTATGGCTACACCTTC.

The CDR3 DNA reads as TGTGCCTGCAAACGGACAGGGGGCCCCTACGAGCAGTACTTC. Its protein product is CACKRTGGPYEQYF. The chain combines TRBV6-1 with TRBJ2-7, with 11 bases aligning to TRBD1. The CDR3 spans 14 residues. Trimming at V came to 11 bases and at J to 2 bases, leaving 8 bases not matched to a gene. Germline V lookup: CDR1 MNHNS, CDR2 SASEGT.

The rearrangement joins TRBV14 to TRBJ1-1; a possible D gene is TRBD1 (5 bases). Per the germline V gene, CDR1 is SGHDN and CDR2 is FVKESK. This CDR3 has 15 residues. V dropped 1 base and J dropped 5 bases, with 14 bases sitting between them. CDR3 residues: CASSQVIGRGTEAFF. The CDR3 DNA follows: TGTGCCAGCAGCCAAGTGATCGGCCGGGGGACTGAAGCTTTCTTT.

This clone showed up just a few times. The rearrangement joins TRBV4-1 to TRBJ1-4; TRBD1 agrees at 12 bases. The CDR3 length is 16 residues. Germline V CDR1 and CDR2: MGHRA, YSYEKL. The junction had 12 bases not matched to a gene; V was cut back by 8 bases and J by 8 bases. The CDR3 loop is CASGDRGRAVREKLFF. In nucleotides, the CDR3 is TGCGCCAGCGGGGACAGGGGGCGCGCAGTGCGCGAAAAACTGTTTTTT.

The rearrangement uses TRBV7-9 and TRBJ1-4; the match to TRBD1 covers 7 bases. CDR1 and CDR2 from the germline V gene are SEHNR and FQNEAQ (reference sequence). The CDR3 consists of 15 residues. The ends lost 5 bases at V and 5 bases at J; junction bases unmatched: 8. In DNA, the CDR3 is TGTGCCAGCAGCCCTCGGCGGGACAGCAATGAAAAACTGTTTTTT. The encoded protein is CASSPRRDSNEKLFF.

The rearrangement joins TRBV2 to TRBJ1-2, with TRBD1 matching over 7 bases. This CDR3 is built from 13 residues. Germline trimming cut 8 bases from V and 2 bases from J; bases unmatched to any gene: 5. Germline V gene sequence: CDR1 SNHLY, CDR2 FYNNEI. The CDR3 DNA reads as TGTGCCAGCTCGGACAGGAGGAACTATGGCTACACCTTC. Protein sequence: CASSDRRNYGYTF. Filled out from reference TRBV2 and TRBJ1-2, the complete variable domain reads EPEVTQTPSHQVTQMGQEVILRCVPISNHLYFYWYRQILGQKVEFLVSFYNNEISEKSEIFDDQFSVERPDGSNFTLKIRSTKLEDSAMYFCASSDRRNYGYTFGSGTRLTVV.